This T cell receptor beta chain was retrieved from a study of early T cells in non-severe SARS-CoV-2 infection. Across the study: Unsorted whole blood bulk RNA was sequenced, with unpaired chains.

Molecules of cDNA were individually given unique molecular identifiers that were attached to them. TCRdb processed the 5' RACE reads anew with MiXCR; each CDR3 protein has one entry. Here the sample spans under 60,000 distinct CDR3 sequences, approximately 13% being singletons. The junction had 10 bases not matched to a gene; V was cut back by 6 bases and J by 2 bases. From germline, CDR1 is SGDLS and CDR2 YYNGEE. The CDR3 runs 15 residues. The V call is TRBV9, the J call TRBJ1-1; the match to TRBD1 covers 7 bases. This TCR was recovered from an adult who was a healthcare worker with PCR-confirmed SARS-CoV-2 infection or an uninfected control (not recorded which). Sequencing used whole blood. The CDR3 sequence is CASTLTGATNTEAFF. The CDR3 DNA reads as TGTGCCAGCACCCTTACAGGGGCTACCAACACTGAAGCTTTCTTT.